The 29 T cell receptor beta chains given below trace back to one sample, sequenced in a study of human T cells and chemical hapten exposure. The time point here: healthy volunteer bleed at 6 weeks. Total RNA was isolated from unfractionated whole blood. TCRdb reprocessed the RACE reads with MiXCR, giving one entry per CDR3 protein. The data contain 35,000 to 50,000 distinct CDR3 sequences, 3% to 4% of them seen just once; the ten biggest clones take up 5.6%. Input material: whole blood. These receptors were obtained from a human donor in good health. Some clones in this sample may be carry-over from other donors' samples.

This clonotype showed up just a few times. This rearrangement joins TRBV15 to TRBJ2-5, with TRBD2 as a possible D gene (5 bases). V was trimmed by 5 bases and J by 3 bases, leaving 13 bases between them. The CDR3 sequence is 14 residues long. Per germline, CDR1 LNHNV and CDR2 YYDKDF (reference sequence). This chain's CDR3 is CATSPSGGEETQYF. Written as DNA, the CDR3 is TGTGCCACCAGCCCCTCTGGAGGAGAAGAGACCCAGTACTTC.

This clonotype was seen ten or more times. The chain recombines TRBV10-1 with TRBJ1-1; D remains ambiguous. Between the trimmed V and J ends, which lost 3 bases and 14 bases, there was a span of 16 bases. CDR3 size: 12 residues. Germline V CDR1 and CDR2: WNHNN, SYGVQD (reference sequence). Here the CDR3 reads CASSEGGRSQFF. Written as DNA, the CDR3 is TGCGCCAGCAGTGAAGGAGGCCGCAGCCAATTCTTT.

The gene calls are TRBV20-1 and TRBJ1-1, with TRBD1 as a possible D gene (5 bases). Germline-derived CDR1 and CDR2 are DFQATT and SNEGSKA (reference sequence). The CDR3 loop spans 13 amino acids. V was trimmed by 3 bases and J by 3 bases, leaving 11 bases between them. The CDR3 region has the DNA TGCAGTGCTAGCCCGCCCAGGGACACTGAAGCTTTCTTT. This encodes CSASPPRDTEAFF.

This clonotype has a count of ten or more. The chain couples TRBV28 to TRBJ1-5; unclear D gene. The CDR3 is 16 amino acids. Germline-derived CDR1 and CDR2 are MDHEN and SYDVKM. V was cut by 3 bases and J by 8 bases, with 20 bases left in between. CDR3 sequence reads: CASSFFHLSFKKPQHF. In DNA, the CDR3 is TGTGCCAGCAGTTTTTTTCACCTTTCGTTCAAGAAGCCCCAGCATTTT.

This clonotype occurred many times. The chain carries TRBV12-3 or TRBV12-4 and TRBJ1-3; no clear D gene. Trimming took off 6 bases at V and 0 bases at J, with 15 bases between the two ends. The CDR3 totals 16 residues. CDR3 region: CASSRAQTSSGNTIYF. CDR3 nucleotides: TGTGCCAGCAGCCGAGCACAGACTAGCTCTGGAAACACCATATATTTT.

There are many counts of this clonotype. V gene TRBV6-2 or TRBV6-3 combines with J gene TRBJ2-1; D remains unclear. The length of the CDR3 is 15 residues. Trimming cost V 6 bases and J 2 bases, with 14 bases left between them. Germline V gives CDR1 MNHEY, CDR2 SVGEGT. The CDR3 loop is CASSNMGSPYNEQFF. CDR3 coding DNA: TGTGCCAGCAGCAACATGGGTAGCCCCTACAATGAGCAGTTCTTC.

In this sample, this clonotype turned up a few times. J is TRBJ1-4 and V is TRBV4-1, with TRBD1 as a possible D gene (6 bases). CDR3 length: 15 amino acids. Trimming removed 4 bases from V and 0 bases from J, with 9 bases in between. In germline, CDR1 is MGHRA, CDR2 YSYEKL. Written as DNA, the CDR3 is TGCGCCAGCAGCCGAAAGGGGGCAACTAATGAAAAACTGTTTTTT. Its translation is CASSRKGATNEKLFF.

Many counts were recorded for this clonotype. V usage is TRBV30 and J usage is TRBJ1-1; no clear D. Trimming pared 0 bases from V and 0 bases from J, leaving 17 bases between. Germline V lookup: CDR1 GTSNPN, CDR2 SVGIG (reference sequence). The CDR3 totals 17 residues. This CDR3 is CAWSVLPLIYLNTEAFF. The CDR3 coding sequence is TGTGCCTGGAGTGTACTCCCCCTGATTTATTTGAACACTGAAGCTTTCTTT.

The sample holds many counts of this clonotype. The gene calls are TRBV28 and TRBJ2-4, with TRBD2 matching over 12 bases. The CDR3 loop spans 16 amino acids. V shed 5 bases and J 10 bases; nucleotides not matched to a gene: 12. Germline V gene lookup returns CDR1 MDHEN and CDR2 SYDVKM. In DNA form, the CDR3 reads TGTGCCAGCAGTATTTGGACTAGCGGGACGAGACAGATTCAGTACTTC. This encodes CASSIWTSGTRQIQYF.

A few counts support this clonotype. The rearrangement uses TRBV27 and TRBJ1-5, with 7 bases identical to TRBD1. Germline assignment: CDR1 MNHEY and CDR2 SMNVEV (reference sequence). This CDR3 is built from 14 residues. V was pared by 6 bases and J by 7 bases, with 9 bases of the junction left unmatched. CDR3 amino acids: CASRPGQSGQPQHF. The DNA of the CDR3 is TGTGCCAGCAGACCGGGACAGTCCGGGCAGCCCCAGCATTTT.

This clonotype was detected many times. The gene calls are TRBV7-8 and TRBJ2-3; 7 nucleotides match TRBD2. The V gene end was trimmed by 1 base and the J gene end by 2 bases; junction bases not matched to a gene: 3. Germline V gene sequence: CDR1 SGHVS, CDR2 FQNEAQ. CDR3 length: 15 residues. The CDR3 coding sequence is TGTGCCAGCAGCTTAGTTAGCGGGTACACAGATACGCAGTATTTT. It specifies CASSLVSGYTDTQYF.

The V gene is TRBV5-4, the J gene TRBJ1-1; perhaps TRBD1 as D (5 bases). Looked up from germline, CDR1 is SGHNT and CDR2 is YYREEE (reference sequence). Deletions cut 4 bases from V and 6 bases from J, with 22 bases between. The CDR3 runs to 16 residues. For the CDR3, the DNA is TGTGCCAGCAGCCCCATGGGGAGGGCCCCGGGGCCTGAAGCTTTCTTT. Protein product: CASSPMGRAPGPEAFF.

This clonotype was recorded at least ten times. V is TRBV7-8 and J is TRBJ1-1; 7 nucleotides line up with TRBD1. The CDR3 has 17 amino acids. From germline, CDR1 is SGHVS and CDR2 FQNEAQ. V lost 6 bases and J lost 1; bases outside the gene matches: 14. The CDR3 sequence: CASSSRTGAWENTEAFF. CDR3 coding DNA: TGTGCCAGCAGTTCTCGGACAGGCGCTTGGGAGAACACTGAAGCTTTCTTT.

This clonotype was counted only a few times. The chain is built from TRBV12-3 or TRBV12-4 and TRBJ2-7, with TRBD2 matching 8 bases. The ends lost 7 bases at V and 0 bases at J; junction bases unmatched: 5. The length of the CDR3 is 14 residues. The CDR3 loop reads CASTRGGHSYEQYF. Here the CDR3 DNA reads TGTGCCAGCACTCGCGGGGGGCACTCCTACGAGCAGTACTTC.

V gene TRBV12-3 or TRBV12-4 combines with J gene TRBJ1-3; 7 positions match TRBD1. The CDR3 is 17 residues long. V trimming: 6 bases; J trimming: 0 bases; junction bases outside the gene matches: 11. The CDR3 region is CASSYSDRALSGNTIYF. The CDR3 DNA reads TGTGCCAGCAGCTACTCCGACAGGGCACTCTCTGGAAACACCATATATTTT.

The rearrangement uses TRBV6-5 and TRBJ2-7; D is uncertain. The CDR3 is 14 residues long. V lost 5 bases to trimming and J lost 2 bases, with 13 bases between them. From germline, CDR1 is MNHEY and CDR2 SVGAGI. The CDR3 here is CASSAAWGPYEQYF. The CDR3 bases are TGTGCCAGCAGTGCCGCTTGGGGTCCCTACGAGCAGTACTTC.

This clonotype was recorded many times. V is TRBV5-5 and J is TRBJ1-5, with 7 bases identical to TRBD1. V lost 2 bases and J lost 10; bases outside the gene matches: 9. The CDR3 length is 14 residues. Germline V lookup: CDR1 SGHKS, CDR2 YYEKEE (reference sequence). In nucleotides, the CDR3 is TGTGCCAGCAGCTTAAGACAGGGACGTGATCCCCAGCATTTT. Its translation: CASSLRQGRDPQHF. Full variable domain (missing parts from reference TRBV5-5 and TRBJ1-5): DAGVTQSPTHLIKTRGQQVTLRCSPISGHKSVSWYQQVLGQGPQFIFQYYEKEERGRGNFPDRFSARQFPNYSSELNVNALLLGDSALYLCASSLRQGRDPQHFGDGTRLSIL.

This clonotype occurred many times. The chain joins TRBV20-1 to TRBJ2-4; D gene uncertain. In germline, CDR1 is DFQATT, CDR2 SNEGSKA (reference sequence). The length of the CDR3 is 13 residues. Deletions cut 1 base from V and 7 bases from J, with 11 bases between. The CDR3 DNA is TGCAGTGCTAGAGGACCATTAGGGAACATTCAGTACTTC. Its translation is CSARGPLGNIQYF.

This chain connects TRBV25-1 to TRBJ1-2; no clear D. CDR3 length: 11 amino acids. Deletions cut 4 bases from V and 6 bases from J, with 6 bases between. Germline V CDR1 and CDR2: MGHDK, SYGVNS. CDR3 protein: CASSGGDGYTF. The CDR3 DNA is TGTGCCAGCAGTGGGGGAGATGGCTACACCTTC.

This clonotype showed up just a few times. V is TRBV6-1 and J is TRBJ2-5; D is perhaps TRBD1 (6 bases). The CDR3 spans 13 residues. Germline CDR1 is MNHNS and CDR2 is SASEGT. V lost 6 bases to trimming and J lost 3 bases, with 11 bases between them. The CDR3 region has the DNA TGTGCCAGCAGCGTCCGGGACAAAGAGACCCAGTACTTC. Translated: CASSVRDKETQYF.

This rearrangement joins TRBV27 to TRBJ2-6; 11 nucleotides align to TRBD2. This CDR3 region has 19 residues. Germline assignment: CDR1 MNHEY and CDR2 SMNVEV (reference sequence). V shed 0 bases, J shed 0 bases, and the junction held 4 bases outside the gene matches. Here the CDR3 reads CASSLSPSGRSSGANVLTF. The CDR3 region has the DNA TGTGCCAGCAGTTTATCACCTAGCGGGAGGTCCTCTGGGGCCAACGTCCTGACTTTC.

This clonotype was picked up many times. The chain has TRBV4-1 and TRBJ2-6; D gene ambiguous. Germline lookup yields CDR1 MGHRA and CDR2 YSYEKL. V shed 4 bases and J shed 0 bases, with 10 bases lying between them. This CDR3 comprises 16 residues. Here the CDR3 reads CASSLTVSSGANVLTF. CDR3 in DNA: TGCGCCAGCAGCCTAACAGTTAGCTCTGGGGCCAACGTCCTGACTTTC.

This clonotype was observed a handful of times. The chain is built from TRBV6-5 and TRBJ2-3; D call uncertain. This CDR3 spans 11 amino acids. The germline V gene encodes CDR1 MNHEY and CDR2 SVGAGI. Between the trimmed V and J ends, which lost 10 bases and 6 bases, there was a span of 11 bases. CDR3 in DNA: TGTGCCACTGGGAAATGGGATACGCAGTATTTT. Translated: CATGKWDTQYF.

This clonotype appeared many times. The CDR3 here is CASSFEGIRSPLHF. The DNA of the CDR3 is TGTGCCAGCAGTTTCGAGGGGATCCGTTCACCCCTCCACTTT. V is TRBV28 and J is TRBJ1-6, with a possible D match to TRBD1 (5 bases). In germline, CDR1 is MDHEN, CDR2 SYDVKM. Trimming shortened V by 3 bases and J by 9 bases, and 12 bases separated the two germline ends. CDR3 length: 14 residues.

This clonotype was found a few times. The chain joins TRBV3-1 to TRBJ1-6, with D hard to call. Germline V gene lookup returns CDR1 LGHDT and CDR2 YNNKEL (reference sequence). Trimming left V 3 bases short and J 9 bases short, with 12 bases between. CDR3 length: 14 residues. CDR3 residues: CASSHGPQTSPLHF. CDR3 DNA: TGTGCCAGCAGCCACGGGCCTCAAACTTCACCCCTCCACTTT.

The sample holds many counts of this clonotype. This rearrangement joins TRBV13 to TRBJ1-1; 8 nucleotides line up with TRBD1. J gave up 2 bases and V 4 bases, and 6 bases lay outside the gene matches. The CDR3 contains 15 residues. Looked up from germline, CDR1 is PRHDT and CDR2 is FYEKMQ (reference sequence). The chain's CDR3 is CASSSQDRGNTEAFF. CDR3 DNA sequence: TGTGCCAGCAGCTCCCAAGACAGGGGAAACACTGAAGCTTTCTTT.

The genes are TRBV4-1 and TRBJ1-3; TRBD1 agrees at 7 bases. Germline V gives CDR1 MGHRA, CDR2 YSYEKL. V trimming: 1 base; J trimming: 1 base; junction bases outside the gene matches: 4. The CDR3 contains 16 residues. The CDR3 DNA sequence: TGCGCCAGCAGCCAAGTGACAGGGATATCTGGAAACACCATATATTTT. This encodes CASSQVTGISGNTIYF.

By sample fraction, this clonotype is medium-sized. This chain connects TRBV28 to TRBJ2-2; 7 positions agree with TRBD1. The CDR3 length is 16 residues. Germline V gene sequence: CDR1 MDHEN, CDR2 SYDVKM. J gave up 5 bases and V 2 bases, and 8 bases lay outside the gene matches. CDR3 amino acids: CASSLPTGVVTGELFF. The CDR3 region has the DNA TGTGCCAGCAGTTTACCTACAGGGGTGGTAACCGGGGAGCTGTTTTTT. Supplemented by reference TRBV28 and TRBJ2-2, the full variable domain reads DVKVTQSSRYLVKRTGEKVFLECVQDMDHENMFWYRQDPGLGLRLIYFSYDVKMKEKGDIPEGYSVSREKKERFSLILESASTNQTSMYLCASSLPTGVVTGELFFGEGSRLTVL.

This clonotype was seen repeatedly, ten times or more. This rearrangement joins TRBV29-1 to TRBJ1-1; D might be TRBD1 (6 bases). Trimming removed 5 bases at V and 3 bases at J, with 13 bases between. In germline, CDR1 is SQVTM, CDR2 ANQGSEA. The CDR3 sequence is 13 residues long. CDR3 in amino acids: CSVIRGLDTEAFF. CDR3 nucleotides: TGCAGCGTTATAAGGGGGTTGGACACTGAAGCTTTCTTT.